The 19 T cell receptor beta chains in this list originate from one sample, sequenced in a study of cytotoxic CD8 clonotypes in ibrutinib-treated CLL. Here immunoSEQ multiplex PCR was the method, and the copy in TCRdb shows in-frame clones only, minus some. There are some 200,000 clones in the sample; 70% occur only once, and about 6.4% lies in the top ten. The sample in question was PBMCs, obtained after 12 months of ibrutinib treatment. All receptors derive from a human donor with chronic lymphocytic leukemia.

V usage is TRBV5-1 and J usage is TRBJ1-1, with D perhaps TRBD1 (6 bases). V lost 1 base and J lost 0, with 10 bases in between. Germline values: CDR1 SGHRS, CDR2 YFSETQ. The CDR3 has 15 residues. The DNA of the CDR3 is TGCGCCAGCAGCTTGATGACAGGCGTGAACACTGAAGCTTTCTTT. The encoded protein is CASSLMTGVNTEAFF. Full variable domain (missing parts from reference TRBV5-1 and TRBJ1-1): KAGVTQTPRYLIKTRGQQVTLSCSPISGHRSVSWYQQTPGQGLQFLFEYFSETQRNKGNFPGRFSGRQFSNSRSEMNVSTLELGDSALYLCASSLMTGVNTEAFFGQGTRLTVV.

The rearrangement uses TRBV9 and TRBJ2-1, with TRBD2 matching 8 bases. Germline V gene data show CDR1 as SGDLS and CDR2 as YYNGEE. The trim removed 0 bases at V and 3 bases at J, leaving 2 bases unmatched. The CDR3 is 15 residues long. CDR3 region: CASSVDTSGYNEQFF. CDR3 bases: TGTGCCAGCAGCGTAGATACTAGCGGCTACAATGAGCAGTTCTTC.

The V call is TRBV5-1, the J call TRBJ1-1; D might be TRBD1 (6 bases). The CDR3 contains 14 residues. With 4 bases removed from V and 0 bases from J, the gap between germline ends came to 10 bases. Per the germline V gene, CDR1 is SGHRS and CDR2 is YFSETQ. The CDR3 region is CASSRQVMNTEAFF. In DNA form, the CDR3 reads TGCGCCAGCAGCCGACAGGTAATGAACACTGAAGCTTTCTTT. The full variable domain, in which reference TRBV5-1 and TRBJ1-1 provide the parts outside the CDR3, is KAGVTQTPRYLIKTRGQQVTLSCSPISGHRSVSWYQQTPGQGLQFLFEYFSETQRNKGNFPGRFSGRQFSNSRSEMNVSTLELGDSALYLCASSRQVMNTEAFFGQGTRLTVV.

The V and J genes are TRBV9 and TRBJ1-5; D is ambiguous. V gave up 0 bases and J gave up 7 bases, with 11 bases separating them. Germline V CDR1 and CDR2: SGDLS, YYNGEE. This CDR3 comprises 14 residues. The CDR3 DNA reads TGTGCCAGCAGCGTAGGAGAAATCGACCAGCCCCAGCATTTT. This codes for CASSVGEIDQPQHF. The full variable domain, in which reference TRBV9 and TRBJ1-5 provide the parts outside the CDR3, is DSGVTQTPKHLITATGQRVTLRCSPRSGDLSVYWYQQSLDQGLQFLIQYYNGEERAKGNILERFSAQQFPDLHSELNLSSLELGDSALYFCASSVGEIDQPQHFGDGTRLSIL.

This clone appeared a few times. The J gene is TRBJ1-1, the V gene TRBV7-8; the D is unclear. The CDR3 totals 12 residues. Germline CDR1 and CDR2: SGHVS and FQNEAQ. The V and J ends lost 1 base and 7 bases respectively, with 7 bases between them. DNA for the CDR3: TGTGCCAGCAGCTTAGGTGAGGTTGAAGCTTTCTTT. The encoded protein is CASSLGEVEAFF.

The chain uses TRBV28 and TRBJ2-4, with 11 bases aligning to TRBD2. Germline trimming cut 0 bases from V and 10 bases from J; bases unmatched to any gene: 14. The CDR3 covers 18 residues. Germline lookup yields CDR1 MDHEN and CDR2 SYDVKM. CDR3 coding DNA: TGTGCCAGCAGTTTATGGGGGGGTCTAGCGGGAGGTGGAGGGATTCAGTACTTC. Residues: CASSLWGGLAGGGGIQYF.

CDR3 residues: CASSLTENTEAFF. In DNA form, the CDR3 reads TGTGCCAGCAGCTTAACAGAGAACACTGAAGCTTTCTTT. The V call is TRBV11-3, the J call TRBJ1-1; D call uncertain. The CDR3 spans 13 residues. The V and J ends lost 2 bases and 1 base respectively, with 5 bases between them. CDR1 is SGHNT, CDR2 YENEEA, per germline.

The rearrangement links TRBV6-6 to TRBJ1-1; no clear D gene. CDR1 is MNHNY, CDR2 SVGAGI, per germline (reference sequence). The CDR3 consists of 13 residues. Trimming took off 6 bases at V and 0 bases at J, with 8 bases between the two ends. Here the CDR3 reads CASRTTLNTEAFF. CDR3 DNA: TGTGCCAGCAGGACCACATTGAACACTGAAGCTTTCTTT.

The chain is built from TRBV28 and TRBJ2-1, with D possibly TRBD2 on 5 matching bases. Germline CDR1 MDHEN, CDR2 SYDVKM. Trimming removed 5 bases from V and 5 bases from J, with 16 bases in between. The CDR3 length is 15 residues. The CDR3 reads CASSLPTGRNNEQFF. In nucleotides, the CDR3 is TGTGCCAGCAGTCTTCCCACGGGGAGAAACAATGAGCAGTTCTTC.

J is TRBJ2-6 and V is TRBV9; the D gene could be TRBD1 or TRBD2 (5 bases each). V was trimmed by 3 bases and J by 0 bases, leaving 16 bases between them. Germline-derived CDR1 and CDR2 are SGDLS and YYNGEE. The CDR3 is 18 residues long. Here the CDR3 DNA reads TGTGCCAGCAGCGCCCGGGACGGAGCCCTCTCTGGGGCCAACGTCCTGACTTTC. Protein product: CASSARDGALSGANVLTF.

This clone was observed once. This rearrangement joins TRBV9 to TRBJ2-2, with D possibly being TRBD2 (6 bases). V was pared by 0 bases and J by 4 bases, with 10 bases between. The CDR3 consists of 15 residues. CDR1 and CDR2 (germline): SGDLS, YYNGEE. In DNA form, the CDR3 reads TGTGCCAGCAGCGTAGTAGGGAGGCTCACCGGGGAGCTGTTTTTT. As protein: CASSVVGRLTGELFF.

J is TRBJ1-1 and V is TRBV6-5; 7 bases are a match to TRBD1. With V trimmed by 10 bases and J by 5 bases, 13 bases remained unmatched. CDR3 size: 14 residues. The germline V gene encodes CDR1 MNHEY and CDR2 SVGAGI. CDR3 nucleotides: TGTGCCATTTTCCCCGGCAGGGGGAGGACTGAAGCTTTCTTT. Amino acid sequence: CAIFPGRGRTEAFF.

This clone was counted once. This chain links TRBV7-2 with TRBJ2-6; tentative D call: TRBD2 (5 bases). The CDR3 loop spans 17 amino acids. Trimming left V 1 base short and J 0 bases short, with 10 bases between. Germline V CDR1 and CDR2: SGHTA, FQGNSA. The CDR3 DNA reads TGTGCCAGCAGCTTAGTACCGGGAATCTCTGGGGCCAACGTCCTGACTTTC. As protein: CASSLVPGISGANVLTF.

V is TRBV7-2 and J is TRBJ2-1, with 11 bases matching TRBD2. After removal of 5 bases from V and 8 bases from J, the junction contained 8 bases not matched to a gene. In germline, CDR1 is SGHTA, CDR2 FQGNSA. The CDR3 sequence is 15 residues long. Here the CDR3 reads CASSRATSGVDEQFF. The CDR3 region has the DNA TGTGCCAGCAGCCGGGCGACTAGCGGGGTGGATGAGCAGTTCTTC.

This clone was picked up one time. CDR3 coding DNA: TGTGCCAGCAGGGAAGTTAGTGGCGGGCCGACAGATACGCAGTATTTT. This gives the protein CASREVSGGPTDTQYF. The V and J genes are TRBV27 and TRBJ2-3; tentatively, D is TRBD2 (5 bases). Looked up from germline, CDR1 is MNHEY and CDR2 is SMNVEV (reference sequence). Deletions cut 6 bases from V and 3 bases from J, with 19 bases between. The CDR3 spans 16 residues.

V and J are TRBV27 and TRBJ1-5; D is uncertain. Germline values: CDR1 MNHEY, CDR2 SMNVEV (reference sequence). This CDR3 comprises 16 residues. Trimming left V 1 base short and J 6 bases short, with 16 bases between. CDR3 residues: CASSLYAFGPSQPQHF. The CDR3 nucleotides read TGTGCCAGCAGTTTATATGCCTTCGGTCCAAGTCAGCCCCAGCATTTT.

This clone was detected only a few times. V gene TRBV6-5 combines with J gene TRBJ2-5; TRBD1 aligns across 8 bases. V dropped 6 bases and J dropped 5; count of bases not matched to a gene: 5. Looked up from germline, CDR1 is MNHEY and CDR2 is SVGAGI. This CDR3 has 13 residues. CDR3 in DNA: TGTGCCAGCAGCAGGGGGCGGAGGGAGACCCAGTACTTC. Translating gives CASSRGRRETQYF.

The chain joins TRBV2 to TRBJ1-2; the match to TRBD1 covers 10 bases. The CDR3 loop spans 15 amino acids. CDR1 and CDR2 (germline): SNHLY, FYNNEI. V shed 3 bases and J 8 bases; nucleotides not matched to a gene: 9. The CDR3 bases are TGTGCCAGCAGTGAGGACAGGGGGGCCTCTTACGGCTACACCTTC. Amino acid sequence: CASSEDRGASYGYTF. The variable domain in full, completed from reference TRBV2 and TRBJ1-2, reads EPEVTQTPSHQVTQMGQEVILRCVPISNHLYFYWYRQILGQKVEFLVSFYNNEISEKSEIFDDQFSVERPDGSNFTLKIRSTKLEDSAMYFCASSEDRGASYGYTFGSGTRLTVV.

V and J are TRBV28 and TRBJ2-7; D unresolved. The germline V and J ends were trimmed by 3 bases and 3 bases, with 6 bases remaining between them. CDR1 is MDHEN and CDR2 is SYDVKM in the germline V gene. The CDR3 is 12 residues long. The CDR3: CASSFLFYEQYF. CDR3 bases: TGTGCCAGCAGTTTCCTCTTCTACGAGCAGTACTTC.